The following is a TCR beta chain sequence with its context. What it binds is not known. The method was immunoSEQ multiplex PCR; TCRdb's version includes in-frame clones alone and lacks a portion of them. The top ten hold around 1.7% of the sample, which has about 2,200,000 clones, around 93% seen once. This entry comes from a study of shared clonotypes between healthy human individuals. On the study more broadly: Per donor, CD8 memory used one plate, CD8 naive used two, CD4 memory used three and CD4 naive used three. Findings of the study overall: Across a few donors, naive CD4 shared around 5.3%, naive CD8 more than 3%, memory CD4 2% to 2.5%, memory CD8 0.4% to 0.5%. Generation probabilities were higher for clonotypes shared across all four sorted-subset donors than for unshared ones.

It was CD45RO-negative cells, positively selected for CCR7, that made up naive CD8 cells, with terminally differentiated effector memory CD45RA+ cells excluded. The germline V gene encodes CDR1 LNHNV and CDR2 YYDKDF (reference sequence). The CDR3 has 14 amino acids. V lost 0 bases, J lost 12 bases, and 8 bases stayed unmatched. The sample consisted of naive CD8+ T cells from PBMCs. This receptor was identified in a young man in good health. Some clones in this sample may be carry-over from other donors' samples. The chain employs TRBV15 and TRBJ2-1; 7 nucleotides match TRBD2. CDR3 protein: CATSRDATSYVQFF. As DNA, the CDR3 is TGTGCCACCAGCAGAGATGCGACTAGCTATGTGCAGTTCTTC.